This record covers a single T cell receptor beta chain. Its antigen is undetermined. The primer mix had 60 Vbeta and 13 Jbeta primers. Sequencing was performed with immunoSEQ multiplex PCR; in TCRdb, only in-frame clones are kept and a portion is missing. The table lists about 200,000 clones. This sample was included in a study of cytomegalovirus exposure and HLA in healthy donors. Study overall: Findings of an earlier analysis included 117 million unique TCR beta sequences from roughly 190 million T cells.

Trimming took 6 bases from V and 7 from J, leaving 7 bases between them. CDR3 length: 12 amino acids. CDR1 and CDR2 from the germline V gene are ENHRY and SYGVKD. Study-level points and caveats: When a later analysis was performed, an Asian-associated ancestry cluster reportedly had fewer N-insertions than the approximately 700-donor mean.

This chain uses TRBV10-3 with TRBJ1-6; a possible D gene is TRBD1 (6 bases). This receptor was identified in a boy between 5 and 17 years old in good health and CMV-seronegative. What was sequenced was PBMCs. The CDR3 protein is CAIRQGNSPLHF. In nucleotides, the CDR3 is TGTGCCATCAGACAGGGAAATTCACCCCTCCACTTT.